This entry describes one T cell receptor (beta chain). Its antigen is unknown. Sequencing was performed with immunoSEQ multiplex PCR; in TCRdb, only in-frame clones are kept and a portion is missing. The table records 2 million to 3 million clones, 93% of them present only once. This record belongs to a study of shared clonotypes between healthy human individuals. The CDR3 has 13 residues. Germline V gives CDR1 SGHRS, CDR2 YFSETQ. Trimming removed 5 bases from V and 16 bases from J, with 22 bases in between. Study results and caveats: Non-shared clonotypes showed lower generation probabilities than clonotypes common to all four donors. The sharing of 5% to 6.5% of naive CD4 clonotypes was seen across a handful of donors. Only blood underwent sampling, and tissue repertoires likely differ. A generally larger estimated richness was seen in naive subsets than in memory subsets.

This chain connects TRBV5-1 to TRBJ2-1; the D gene could be TRBD1 or TRBD2 (5 bases each). The sample was naive CD4+ T cells from PBMCs. Subset defined: CD45RA+ positively selected. This TCR was recovered from a young man in good health. Some clones in this sample may be carry-over from other donors' samples. The CDR3 here is CASSKGSGPEIFF. The CDR3 DNA is TGCGCCAGCAGTAAGGGATCGGGACCTGAAATTTTCTTC.